This note documents a single TCR delta chain sequence. Its antigen specificity is not known. Per-nucleotide qualities are absent, and no much larger clonotype sits a single base away. Other DNA sequences in this specimen translate into the identical CDR3. RNA was extracted with the RNeasy mini kit and reverse transcribed using Superscript III. CDR3 amplicons were generated by multiplex PCR with pooled V-gene forward primers and a constant-region reverse primer carrying Illumina adaptor overhangs. Amplicons were gel-purified, then indexed with Nextera index primers over about 8 extra PCR cycles and purified with AMPure XP beads. Sequencing of libraries was performed on an Illumina MiSeq using paired-end 250 bp reads, dual indexing and an approximately 21% PhiX spike-in. The original methods were these. Read quality was checked with FastQC, and TRG read pairs were merged using ea-utils fastq-join. Annotation of sequences was performed with IMGT/HighV-QUEST, only productive sequences with unambiguous V-gene assignment were retained, and clonotypes were defined by identical CDR3 sequence. VDJtools 1.1.1, tcR 2.2.3, Treemap and vegan Shannon diversity in R 3.4.4 were used for downstream analysis. Public reads were reanalyzed in TCRdb with CATT, and rows carrying the same DNA were merged afterwards. The authors' filters were not applied to this entry. Present in this sample are some 73,000 delta-chain clones, approximately 34% of which were seen just once. The top ten clones comprise about 0.24% of the sample.

This entry belongs to a study of Vδ1+ human thymocytes (dated by TCRdb to 2016 to 2019). In terms of the full investigation: As a data resource, the study described the mRNA-level TRG and TRD CDR3 repertoires of highly purified Vdelta1+ thymocytes obtained from young children. Validation of the multiplex-based CDR3 amplicon strategy against 5'RACE-based CDR3 amplicon generation methods had been performed previously. What the research found in general, with its limitations: Donors did not cluster by age or sex, so the analyses were not stratified by age or sex. Although sort purity was high, roughly 20% of thymic TRD sequences were Vdelta2 (with a few Vdelta3), in contrast to the peripheral blood Vdelta1+ controls. The thymic TRG and TRD repertoires appeared highly polyclonal, with Gaussian CDR3 length distributions, in contrast to the oligoclonal repertoires of peripheral blood. Many TRG clonotypes were found to be shared between donors (up to about 6.9x10^3), whereas TRD repertoires were found to be essentially private (max roughly 120 shared). Because unexpected Vdelta2 sequences could lead to misinterpretation of bulk repertoire data, the authors recommended using highly purified populations and validating at the single-cell level.

Thymic samples were depleted of alphabeta T cells, then CD3+ TCRVdelta1+ TCRVdelta2- thymocytes were FACS-sorted. The purity of the sorted Vdelta1+ thymocytes fell between 98% and 99.6%. The thymic specimens were obtained from 8 paediatric patients who were undergoing corrective cardiac surgery and ranged in age from roughly 5 days to 15 months. Thymic tissue was dispersed and mononuclear cells isolated on a Histopaque-1077 density gradient. The staining antibodies were anti-TCRVdelta1 clone TS8.2, anti-TCRVdelta2 clone B6, anti-CD3 clone HIT3a and anti-TCRalphabeta clone IP26. Measured from the cysteine to the phenylalanine, the CDR3 is 20 residues long. The kept DNA is CDR3 alone, 60 bases in frame from the first base. V is pruned by 3 bases and J by 0 bases, leaving 19 bases of the junction without a gene match. CDR1 is given as TSWWSYY and CDR2 as QGS, both from the germline V gene.

This chain is built from TRDV1 and TRDJ1; 7 central nucleotides agree with TRDD3. The sequenced material came from Vdelta1+ gamma-delta thymocytes from the thymus. The cell subset or site tag for this specimen amounts to: FACS-sorted CD3+ TCRalphabeta- TCRVdelta1+ TCRVdelta2- thymocytes. The sequence was obtained from a boy under three years old who had congenital heart surgery. For the CDR3, the sequence is CALGELYPGSGGPYTDKLIF. Read as DNA, the sequence is TGTGCTCTTGGGGAGCTCTACCCGGGGTCTGGGGGCCCCTACACCGATAAACTCATCTTT.